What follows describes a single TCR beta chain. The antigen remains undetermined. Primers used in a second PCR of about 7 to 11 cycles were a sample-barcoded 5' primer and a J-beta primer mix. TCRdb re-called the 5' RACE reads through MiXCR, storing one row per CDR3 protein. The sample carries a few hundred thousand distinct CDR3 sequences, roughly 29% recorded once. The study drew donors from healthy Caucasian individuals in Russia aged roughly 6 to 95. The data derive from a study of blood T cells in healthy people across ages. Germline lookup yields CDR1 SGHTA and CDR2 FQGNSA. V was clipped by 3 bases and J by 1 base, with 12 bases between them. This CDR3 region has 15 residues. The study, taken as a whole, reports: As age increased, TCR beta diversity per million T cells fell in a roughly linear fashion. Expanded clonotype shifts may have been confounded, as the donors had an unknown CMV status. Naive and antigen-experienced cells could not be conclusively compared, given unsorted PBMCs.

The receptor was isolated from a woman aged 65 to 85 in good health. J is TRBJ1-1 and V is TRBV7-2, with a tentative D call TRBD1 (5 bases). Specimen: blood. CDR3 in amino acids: CASSFDGTGNTEAFF. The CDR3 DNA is TGTGCCAGCAGCTTCGACGGGACGGGGAACACTGAAGCTTTCTTT.